This T cell receptor beta chain was obtained from a study of T cell responses to AZD1222 COVID-19 vaccine. The overall study: Second doses that came at about 4 or about 12 weeks were put together. Study results and caveats: The span of vaccine-associated CD4 TCRs extended across spike, with dominance at 160-218 and 743-854. Possibly, clonal diversity was underestimated; donors were largely white British and included more females.

With regard to this clone: The antigen remains undetermined.

V gave up 2 bases and J gave up 4 bases, with 12 bases separating them. Per germline, CDR1 SGHAT and CDR2 FQDESV (reference sequence). The CDR3 runs to 15 residues. The method was immunoSEQ multiplex PCR; TCRdb's version includes in-frame clones alone and lacks a portion of them. The sample lists approximately 68,000 clones; around 86% were seen once. The material was peripheral blood, obtained on day 0 of AZD1222 vaccination. This clonotype was obtained from an adult in good health. V gene TRBV11-1 combines with J gene TRBJ2-1; D remains ambiguous. In DNA, the CDR3 is TGTGCCAGCAGCTTATTTGCGGTGGGGTACAATGAGCAGTTCTTC. It yields the protein CASSLFAVGYNEQFF. The full variable domain, completed using reference TRBV11-1 and TRBJ2-1, is EAEVAQSPRYKITEKSQAVAFWCDPISGHATLYWYRQILGQGPELLVQFQDESVVDDSQLPKDRFSAERLKGVDSTLKIQPAELGDSAMYLCASSLFAVGYNEQFFGPGTRLTVL.